These 7 T cell receptor beta chains originate from one sample sequenced in a study of CD8+ T cells in alopecia areata. TCR sequencing used cDNA made by reverse transcription of extracted RNA. The table came from immunoSEQ multiplex PCR; TCRdb's copy has only in-frame clones and leaves some out. The sample records 110,000 or so clones, about 61% being singletons. The sequencing sample was made of CD4+ T cells sorted from blood. The receptors were gathered from a human donor in good health.

V is TRBV10-2 and J is TRBJ2-5; D is perhaps TRBD1 (6 bases). The CDR3 consists of 14 residues. Germline CDR1 WSHSY, CDR2 SAAADI. The V gene lost 7 bases and the J gene lost 5 bases, with 17 bases spanning the gap. The CDR3 here is CASNLQGLGETQYF. CDR3 DNA: TGCGCCAGCAACCTACAGGGATTAGGGGAGACCCAGTACTTC.

This clone was observed many times. The chain joins TRBV7-2 to TRBJ2-5, with D perhaps TRBD2 (6 bases). In germline, CDR1 is SGHTA, CDR2 FQGNSA. Trimming left V 2 bases short and J 2 bases short, with 12 bases between. CDR3 length: 15 amino acids. The CDR3 protein is CASSLNRGSQETQYF. The CDR3, as DNA: TGTGCCAGCAGCTTAAACCGGGGGTCTCAAGAGACCCAGTACTTC.

The CDR3 DNA follows: TGCAGCGCCGCCACAGGGACCGGTCGGTTCTTC. Its protein product is CSAATGTGRFF. The chain is built from TRBV29-1 and TRBJ2-1; tentatively, D is TRBD1 (6 bases). This CDR3 region has 11 residues. V lost 7 bases and J lost 15, with 19 bases in between. From germline, CDR1 is SQVTM and CDR2 ANQGSEA.

This clone is medium-sized (0.01 to 0.1%). The same CDR3 can be traced to other DNA sequences in this sample. This sequence joins TRBV7-2 and TRBJ2-2; D unclear. The V gene's germline CDR1 is SGHTA and CDR2 FQGNSA. Deletions cut 4 bases from V and 3 bases from J, with 3 bases between. CDR3 length: 12 amino acids. Here the CDR3 reads CASSSDTGELFF. DNA for the CDR3: TGTGCCAGCAGCTCTGACACCGGGGAGCTGTTTTTT.

This clone appeared once. The chain joins TRBV4-1 to TRBJ2-6; no clear D. The CDR3 spans 14 residues. Trimming pared 3 bases from V and 2 bases from J, leaving 5 bases between. Per the germline V gene, CDR1 is MGHRA and CDR2 is YSYEKL. CDR3 DNA: TGCGCCAGCAGCCACGACACTGGGGCCAACGTCCTGACTTTC. Translating it yields CASSHDTGANVLTF.

The J gene is TRBJ2-2, the V gene TRBV2; D uncertain. V lost 7 bases, J lost 7 bases, and 16 bases lay in between. Germline CDR1 and CDR2: SNHLY and FYNNEI. The CDR3 is 14 residues long. The CDR3 spells CASMGWGSDGELFF. DNA of the CDR3: TGTGCCAGCATGGGATGGGGATCTGACGGGGAGCTGTTTTTT.

V gene TRBV5-1 combines with J gene TRBJ2-6; D may be TRBD1 (5 bases). This CDR3 spans 17 amino acids. Germline V CDR1 and CDR2: SGHRS, YFSETQ. With 3 bases removed from V and 0 bases from J, the gap between germline ends came to 13 bases. As DNA, the CDR3 is TGCGCCAGCAGCTCCGGAAGTACAGGCTCTGGGGCCAACGTCCTGACTTTC. Its translation is CASSSGSTGSGANVLTF.